This TCR beta chain was profiled in a study of T cells in Graves' hyperthyroidism and ophthalmopathy. CDR1 is SGHRS, CDR2 YFSETQ, per germline. The CDR3 is 14 residues long. V was cut by 4 bases and J by 4 bases, with 14 bases left in between. TCR beta CDR3 region amplification was performed from RNA transcripts. RT-PCR in the first round (using the HTBI primer set) targeted the TCR CDR3. TCRdb analysed the multiplex PCR reads with MiXCR anew, one entry per CDR3 protein. The data show some 580,000 distinct CDR3 sequences, 15% to 20% seen once. Pregnant or lactating patients were excluded, as were those with uncontrolled infection or other autoimmune disease.

The sample was blood. V and J are TRBV5-1 and TRBJ2-5; D possibly uses TRBD1 or TRBD2 (6 bases each). The clonotype was recovered from a woman in her 40s with Graves' ophthalmopathy. The CDR3 nucleotides are TGCGCCAGCAGCGGGGGGCCCAGCACAGAGACCCAGTACTTC. As protein: CASSGGPSTETQYF.